This TCR beta chain was recorded in a study of OX40 agonist ivuxolimab in advanced cancers. Study at large: While on treatment, patients had intravenous ivuxolimab at 0.01 to 10 mg/kg every 2 weeks.

Trimming removed 5 bases at V and 6 bases at J, with 16 bases between. CDR3 size: 14 residues. Per the germline V gene, CDR1 is SEHNR and CDR2 is FQNEAQ (reference sequence). TCRdb's copy holds only in-frame clones and misses some; the assay was immunoSEQ multiplex PCR. The repertoire includes more than 45,000 clones, more than 85% of them detected once, and 11% sits in the top ten. Study observations and caveats: CD4+ and CD8+ blood T cells expanded clonally by week 6 at 0.1 to 3.0 mg/kg.

About this clone itself: Its target is not known.

The V call is TRBV7-9, the J call TRBJ1-2; no clear D. The TCR comes from an adult with an advanced solid tumor such as melanoma, head and neck, liver or kidney cancer. The sequenced sample was CD4+ or CD8+ T cells sorted from blood, obtained in a trial of the OX40 agonist ivuxolimab. DNA for the CDR3: TGTGCCAGCAGCGGTACAACAGAGTATGATGGCTACACCTTC. It is translated as CASSGTTEYDGYTF. Using reference TRBV7-9 and TRBJ1-2 for the parts outside the CDR3, the full variable domain is DTGVSQNPRHKITKRGQNVTFRCDPISEHNRLYWYRQTLGQGPEFLTYFQNEAQLEKSRLLSDRFSAERPKGSFSTLEIQRTEQGDSAMYLCASSGTTEYDGYTFGSGTRLTVV.